The clone carrying this T cell receptor beta chain was detected only a few times. Its matching antigen is unknown. Time point reported: persistent/refractory GD, antithyroid drugs over 5 years with positive TRAb. From PBMCs, RNA was extracted and then used to make the TCR library. Patients came through an endocrinology department, and that department was in Xi'an, China. The data derive from a study of regulatory T cells in long-lasting Graves disease. Notes on the study in general: Gene preferences differed: TRBV28, TRBJ1-2, TRBJ2-5 in persistent cases.

Building the TCR beta libraries relied on iRepertoire HTBI primers, and CDR3 regions underwent Arm-PCR. Each CDR3 protein is one row after TCRdb ran MiXCR on the multiplex PCR reads. The sample contains a few hundred thousand distinct CDR3 sequences, about a fifth of which appear only once. Germline V CDR1 and CDR2: LNHDA, SQIVND (reference sequence). V lost 4 bases to trimming and J lost 10 bases; unmatched junction nucleotides: 11. The CDR3 is 15 amino acids. The chain employs TRBV19 and TRBJ1-4, with 8 bases that match TRBD1. The sample here was peripheral blood mononuclear cells (PBMCs), taken when the disease was refractory, from a patient treated with antithyroid drugs. This TCR was sampled from a female donor with Graves disease. The CDR3 spells CASSTLDRVEGKLFF. The CDR3 DNA reads TGTGCCAGTAGTACCCTGGACAGGGTAGAGGGAAAACTGTTTTTT.